This record covers a single T cell receptor (beta chain). Those enrolled, adults aged 18 to 89 years, came from about two dozen US areas. Donors in Cohort 3 who had recovered were those with two negative PCRs, healthcare professional clearance, or resolution of their symptoms. The CDR3 is made up of 13 amino acids. The V gene end was trimmed by 0 bases and the J gene end by 9 bases; junction bases not matched to a gene: 0. The germline V gene encodes CDR1 SGHAT and CDR2 FQDESV (reference sequence). This sample is drawn from a study of blood T cell repertoires in COVID-19. Turning to the study itself: Samples came from the United States, Italy and Spain, spanning acute and convalescent COVID-19.

The assay was immunoSEQ multiplex PCR, and TCRdb's table has in-frame clones only and misses some. The sample carries 250,000 to 300,000 clones, roughly 90% recorded once. The chain has TRBV11-1 and TRBJ2-1; 9 bases agree with TRBD1. The TCR comes from a woman aged 25 to 45 who had recovered from COVID-19. Sequenced: PBMCs or T cells enriched from blood (not recorded which). CDR3 sequence: CASSLAGQGEQFF. As DNA, the CDR3 is TGTGCCAGCAGCTTAGCGGGACAGGGTGAGCAGTTCTTC.